These 14 T cell receptor beta chains were all obtained from the same sample, sequenced in a study of cytomegalovirus exposure and HLA in healthy donors (TCRdb year 2017). Library preparation employed the immunoSEQ multiplex PCR assay. For the multiplex PCR, a mixture combining 60 forward primers for TCR Vbeta segments and 13 reverse primers for TCR Jbeta segments was used. Entries here come from immuneACCESS through TCRdb and include only in-frame sequences with V and J called. Some clones fail to appear in such tables; in the studies checked, an unresolved V gene covers under half of the shortfall, and the cause of the remainder is unknown. This sample comprises 120,000 to 150,000 clones, 84% of them detected only once. The ten largest clones take up 2% to 2.5% of the sample. What was sequenced was PBMCs. The receptors derive from a boy aged 2 to 10 in good health and CMV-seronegative.

The genes are TRBV5-6 and TRBJ2-1; D unclear. V lost 4 bases and J lost 6, with 17 bases in between. The germline CDR1 and CDR2 sequences are SGHDT and YYEEEE. The CDR3 is 15 residues long. The CDR3 sequence: CASSAHPSRINEQFF. CDR3 bases: TGTGCCAGCAGCGCCCACCCTTCTAGAATCAATGAGCAGTTCTTC.

The chain employs TRBV5-1 and TRBJ2-5, with 8 bases fitting TRBD2. V shed 4 bases, J shed 1 base, and the junction held 12 bases outside the gene matches. Germline-derived CDR1 and CDR2 are SGHRS and YFSETQ. There are 17 residues in the CDR3. The CDR3 here is CASSPTFSGGAQETQYF. CDR3 in DNA: TGCGCCAGCAGCCCCACTTTTTCCGGGGGGGCCCAAGAGACCCAGTACTTC.

This chain's CDR3 is CASSLDAGPTYEQYF. Written as DNA, the CDR3 is TGTGCCAGCAGCTTAGATGCGGGTCCGACCTACGAGCAGTACTTC. The chain uses TRBV7-2 and TRBJ2-7, with a weak D call TRBD2 (5 bases). Trimming removed 1 base from V and 2 bases from J, with 12 bases in between. Germline CDR1 SGHTA, CDR2 FQGNSA. This CDR3 comprises 15 residues.

This clone came up a few times. The CDR3 DNA is TGTGCCAGCAGGGACTGGACAGAGGAAAAACTGTTTTTT. This codes for CASRDWTEEKLFF. The chain combines TRBV28 with TRBJ1-4, with TRBD1 as a possible D gene (6 bases). This CDR3 region has 13 residues. Trimming removed 6 bases at V and 8 bases at J, with 13 bases between. Germline V lookup: CDR1 MDHEN, CDR2 SYDVKM.

In this sample, this clone turned up once. One junction end does not reproduce the germline sequence, and a read error may be involved. The V and J genes are TRBV10-3 and TRBJ1-2; 9 bases map to TRBD1. CDR1 and CDR2 from the germline V gene are ENHRY and SYGVKD. The CDR3 runs 15 residues. CDR3 nucleotides: TGTGCCATCAGTGAGGTCCAAGGGGACAGGGCAAGACGGGTCTTC. It codes for CAISEVQGDRARRVF.

The rearrangement links TRBV2 to TRBJ1-1; TRBD1 aligns across 10 bases. This CDR3 has 14 residues. V was pared by 4 bases and J by 5 bases, with 4 bases of the junction left unmatched. Germline V gene sequence: CDR1 SNHLY, CDR2 FYNNEI. CDR3: CASSAGQGWTEAFF. The CDR3 DNA sequence: TGTGCCAGCAGTGCGGGACAGGGGTGGACTGAAGCTTTCTTT.

The chain combines TRBV19 with TRBJ1-5, with a weak D call TRBD1 (5 bases). V shed 6 bases and J shed 4 bases, with 16 bases lying between them. CDR3 size: 15 residues. Germline CDR1 and CDR2: LNHDA and SQIVND (reference sequence). The CDR3 spells CASRANGRVNQPQHF. The CDR3 nucleotides read TGTGCCAGTAGGGCCAACGGCAGGGTGAATCAGCCCCAGCATTTT.

The J gene is TRBJ2-7, the V gene TRBV27; D may be TRBD1 (5 bases). The CDR3 has 14 residues. CDR1 is MNHEY, CDR2 SMNVEV, per germline (reference sequence). The ends were cut back, 5 bases at V and 4 bases at J, with 15 bases in the middle. The CDR3: CASSTQFGAYEQYF. The CDR3, as DNA: TGTGCCAGCAGTACCCAATTTGGGGCGTACGAGCAGTACTTC.

The J gene is TRBJ2-5, the V gene TRBV2, with D possibly being TRBD1 (5 bases). Trimming pared 4 bases from V and 4 bases from J, leaving 13 bases between. From germline, CDR1 is SNHLY and CDR2 FYNNEI. The CDR3 has 14 amino acids. The CDR3 reads CASSVQGLVETQYF. As DNA, the CDR3 is TGTGCCAGCAGTGTGCAGGGCTTGGTAGAGACCCAGTACTTC.

This chain links TRBV27 with TRBJ2-1; a possible D gene is TRBD1 (5 bases). CDR3 size: 16 residues. CDR1 is MNHEY, CDR2 SMNVEV, per germline (reference sequence). V was trimmed by 3 bases and J by 5 bases, leaving 17 bases between them. The CDR3 nucleotides are TGTGCCAGCAGTTTCGTTTTGGGGCGCACAGACAATGAGCAGTTCTTC. It yields the protein CASSFVLGRTDNEQFF.

The rearrangement joins TRBV5-6 to TRBJ2-1; 9 bases agree with TRBD1. This CDR3 region has 16 residues. In germline, CDR1 is SGHDT, CDR2 YYEEEE. Trimming took 4 bases from V and 5 from J; bases not matched to a gene: 10. Here the CDR3 DNA reads TGTGCCAGCAGCCGCTTCGGGGGGACAGGGAACAATGAGCAGTTCTTC. Translated: CASSRFGGTGNNEQFF.

Only a few counts were recorded for this clone. This sequence joins TRBV27 and TRBJ2-7; 13 nucleotides match TRBD2. Germline CDR1 reads MNHEY; CDR2 reads SMNVEV (reference sequence). V dropped 6 bases and J dropped 3; count of bases not matched to a gene: 8. This CDR3 spans 16 amino acids. CDR3 protein: CASRGLAGAAFYEQYF. CDR3 in DNA: TGTGCCAGCAGAGGACTAGCGGGAGCAGCCTTCTACGAGCAGTACTTC.

This chain joins TRBV13 and TRBJ2-5; D gene uncertain. The CDR3 consists of 14 residues. V lost 1 base and J 4 bases, leaving 10 bases between the germline ends. From germline, CDR1 is PRHDT and CDR2 FYEKMQ (reference sequence). CDR3 in DNA: TGTGCCAGCAGCTTAGAACAGCTTCGAGAGACCCAGTACTTC. Protein sequence: CASSLEQLRETQYF.

In DNA form, the CDR3 reads TGTGCCAGCAGCGGCCGGACAGCTCAAGAGACCCAGTACTTC. It yields the protein CASSGRTAQETQYF. The V gene is TRBV11-3, the J gene TRBJ2-5; D might be TRBD1 (6 bases). This CDR3 contains 14 residues. Trimming removed 5 bases from V and 2 bases from J, with 12 bases in between. In germline, CDR1 is SGHNT, CDR2 YENEEA. Drawing the rest from reference TRBV11-3 and TRBJ2-5, the complete variable domain is EAGVVQSPRYKIIEKKQPVAFWCNPISGHNTLYWYLQNLGQGPELLIRYENEEAVDDSQLPKDRFSAERLKGVDSTLKIQPAELGDSAVYLCASSGRTAQETQYFGPGTRLLVL.